The next 13 T cell receptor beta chains were all read from a single sample in a study of T cell repertoires in cytomegalovirus infection. Each CDR3 protein is one row after TCRdb ran MiXCR on the reads. The table includes nearly 650,000 distinct CDR3 sequences, 20% to 25% detected once. Material: CD8+ T cells from PBMCs. The receptors stem from a human donor in good health (CMV status not recorded). Some clones in this sample may be carry-over from other donors' samples.

The chain joins TRBV11-3 to TRBJ2-1; possible D gene TRBD1, 5 bases. Germline V gene data show CDR1 as SGHNT and CDR2 as YENEEA. The CDR3 consists of 16 residues. The germline V and J ends were trimmed by 2 bases and 4 bases, with 15 bases remaining between them. CDR3 sequence: CASSLQGKGPYNEQFF. Here the CDR3 DNA reads TGTGCCAGCAGCTTACAGGGCAAGGGGCCATACAATGAGCAGTTCTTC.

This clonotype was picked up a small number of times. V usage is TRBV9 and J usage is TRBJ1-2; no clear D. V was cut by 0 bases and J by 0 bases, with 18 bases left in between. CDR1 and CDR2 (germline): SGDLS, YYNGEE. The CDR3 contains 18 residues. The CDR3 here is CASSVGMARDLPNYGYTF. The CDR3 region has the DNA TGTGCCAGCAGCGTAGGAATGGCTAGAGACCTGCCTAACTATGGCTACACCTTC.

This chain links TRBV28 with TRBJ1-1; 8 nucleotides align to TRBD1. Trimming removed 6 bases from V and 3 bases from J; junction bases left unmatched: 9. This CDR3 is 15 amino acids long. Per the germline V gene, CDR1 is MDHEN and CDR2 is SYDVKM. CDR3 loop: CASSSDRAEYTEAFF. The CDR3, as DNA: TGTGCCAGCAGCTCGGACAGGGCAGAGTACACTGAAGCTTTCTTT.

Details on this clonotype: A much bigger clone sits one base away, suggesting this may be a read error. The rearrangement uses TRBV7-8 and TRBJ2-6; TRBD1 aligns across 7 bases. Germline assignment: CDR1 SGHVS and CDR2 FQNEAQ. The CDR3 extends over 18 amino acids. The CDR3 DNA follows: TGTGCCAGCAGCACCCCAACAGGGGCACTCTCTAGGGCCAACGTCCTGACTTTC. Protein product: CASSTPTGALSRANVLTF.

This clonotype was seen only a few times. In nucleotides, the CDR3 is TGCGCCAGCAGCCAAGCGGAGGGACCGAGGTCCTATGGCTACACCTTC. Protein product: CASSQAEGPRSYGYTF. The rearrangement joins TRBV4-1 to TRBJ1-2, with D perhaps TRBD1 (5 bases). Deletions cut 1 base from V and 4 bases from J, with 16 bases between. Germline V gives CDR1 MGHRA, CDR2 YSYEKL. This CDR3 comprises 16 residues.

This clonotype was seen at least ten times. The chain links TRBV7-6 to TRBJ2-7; D might be TRBD1 or TRBD2, each matching 5 bases. The CDR3 covers 15 residues. Trimming removed 3 bases from V and 5 bases from J, with 17 bases in between. Germline loops: CDR1 SGHVS, CDR2 FNYEAQ. The CDR3 DNA sequence: TGTGCCAGCAGCTTGTATGGCAGGGTGGGGGACGAGCAGTACTTC. Translating gives CASSLYGRVGDEQYF.

The rearrangement links TRBV29-1 to TRBJ1-2; TRBD1 matches 7 bases. V trimming: 1 base; J trimming: 8 bases; junction bases outside the gene matches: 7. CDR3 length equals 13 residues. Germline V gives CDR1 SQVTM, CDR2 ANQGSEA. The CDR3 region is CSVEGEGAGGYTF. The CDR3 region has the DNA TGCAGCGTTGAAGGCGAGGGGGCGGGAGGCTACACCTTC.

This chain joins TRBV7-8 and TRBJ1-2, with D perhaps TRBD1 (6 bases). The CDR3 runs to 14 residues. V was trimmed by 5 bases and J by 5 bases, leaving 15 bases between them. Looked up from germline, CDR1 is SGHVS and CDR2 is FQNEAQ. The chain's CDR3 is CASSLTSGTYGYTF. The CDR3 bases are TGTGCCAGCAGCCTCACATCCGGGACATATGGCTACACCTTC.

The chain uses TRBV24-1 and TRBJ2-7, with TRBD2 matching 8 bases. With V trimmed by 0 bases and J by 3 bases, 15 bases remained unmatched. The CDR3 is 19 amino acids. Germline loops: CDR1 KGHDR, CDR2 SFDVKD. The CDR3 sequence: CATSDLQFGRAVDLYEQYV. The CDR3 coding sequence is TGTGCCACCAGTGATTTGCAGTTCGGGAGGGCAGTCGACCTCTACGAGCAGTACGTC.

The chain couples TRBV29-1 to TRBJ2-1; perhaps TRBD2 as D (5 bases). The CDR3 loop spans 18 amino acids. With 5 bases removed from V and 4 bases from J, the gap between germline ends came to 27 bases. CDR1 and CDR2 (germline): SQVTM, ANQGSEA. For the CDR3, the DNA is TGCAGCGTTTCTTACCCTTTTGAGGGAACGTTTTCTTACAATGAGCAGTTCTTC. This codes for CSVSYPFEGTFSYNEQFF.

At least ten counts were recorded for this clonotype. This chain joins TRBV28 and TRBJ2-1; tentatively, D is TRBD2 (6 bases). Germline loops: CDR1 MDHEN, CDR2 SYDVKM. V shed 5 bases and J shed 0 bases, with 11 bases lying between them. There are 15 residues in the CDR3. The CDR3 DNA is TGTGCCAGCAGTCCTAGCGTTAGCTCCTACAATGAGCAGTTCTTC. Protein product: CASSPSVSSYNEQFF.

This clonotype was seen more than once but under ten times. This rearrangement joins TRBV28 to TRBJ1-2; 8 bases are shared with TRBD1. The CDR3 covers 15 residues. Trimming at V came to 3 bases and at J to 9 bases, leaving 12 bases not matched to a gene. Per the germline V gene, CDR1 is MDHEN and CDR2 is SYDVKM. The CDR3 sequence is CASSFPGTGVYSYTF. CDR3 in DNA: TGTGCCAGCAGTTTCCCCGGGACAGGTGTTTATAGCTACACCTTC.

The V and J genes are TRBV29-1 and TRBJ2-1, with D tentatively TRBD1 (6 bases). CDR1 and CDR2 (germline): SQVTM, ANQGSEA. The CDR3 is 13 residues long. The V end was cut by 7 bases, the J end by 3 bases, with 13 bases between. Here the CDR3 DNA reads TGCAGCGCCAAGCAGGGGAACTACAATGAGCAGTTCTTC. It yields the protein CSAKQGNYNEQFF.